This T cell receptor (beta chain) stems from a study of beta chain features in type 1 diabetes. Germline CDR1 and CDR2: SGHNT and YYREEE (reference sequence). The CDR3 loop spans 14 amino acids. The ends were cut back, 3 bases at V and 6 bases at J, with 13 bases in the middle. A CD45RO/CCR7/CD25/CD127/CD95/CD27 panel sorted naive, central memory, regulatory and stem cell-like memory CD4+ cells. cDNA synthesis used the whole RNA isolate, giving expressed TCRB sequences. Clones were sequenced by immunoSEQ multiplex PCR, and TCRdb holds only the in-frame ones, with some missing. The sample contains around 280,000 clones, about 7.8% of which appear only once.

Source material: central memory CD4+ T cells from blood. V is TRBV5-4 and J is TRBJ2-1; the D is unclear. The receptor's source is a woman between 18 and 29 years old in good health. CDR3 sequence reads: CASSSPVPGNEQFF. The CDR3 DNA reads as TGTGCCAGCAGCTCTCCGGTCCCCGGCAATGAGCAGTTCTTC.